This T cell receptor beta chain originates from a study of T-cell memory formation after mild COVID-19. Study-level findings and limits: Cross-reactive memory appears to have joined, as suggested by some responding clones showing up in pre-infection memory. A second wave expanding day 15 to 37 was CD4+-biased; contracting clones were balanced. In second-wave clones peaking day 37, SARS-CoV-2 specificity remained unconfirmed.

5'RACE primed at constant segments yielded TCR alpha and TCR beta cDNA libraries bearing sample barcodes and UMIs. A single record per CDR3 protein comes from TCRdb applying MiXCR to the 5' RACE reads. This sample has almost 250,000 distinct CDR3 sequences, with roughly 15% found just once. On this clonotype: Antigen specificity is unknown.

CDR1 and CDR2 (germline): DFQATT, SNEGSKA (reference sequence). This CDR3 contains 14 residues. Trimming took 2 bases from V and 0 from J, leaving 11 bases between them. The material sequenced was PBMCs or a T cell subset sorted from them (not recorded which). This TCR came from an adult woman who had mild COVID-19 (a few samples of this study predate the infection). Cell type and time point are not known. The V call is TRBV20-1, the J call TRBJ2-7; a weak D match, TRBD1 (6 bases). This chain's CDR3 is CSARHGQLSYEQYF. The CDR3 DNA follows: TGCAGTGCTAGACATGGACAGCTCTCCTACGAGCAGTACTTC.